Described below is a single TCR beta chain sequence and its context. Antigen specificity is unknown. The data were obtained in a study of cytomegalovirus exposure and HLA in healthy donors. Study as a whole: Earlier, 150 million to 200 million T cells were analyzed, and 90 million to 120 million unique TCR beta sequences were found among them. Overall study findings and caveats: Highest at DRB1 and lowest at HLA-C, TCR association rates differed among HLA loci in a later analysis. The authors considered a cluster of highly shared sequence variants likely to be a sequencing artifact. Being productive about 90% or about 30% of the time was typical of most TCR beta V segments in an earlier analysis.

CDR1 MNHEY and CDR2 SVGAGI come from the germline V gene. The V segment lost 5 bases and the J segment 6 bases; nucleotides outside the gene matches: 8. This CDR3 has 14 amino acids. Primers: 60 Vbeta forward and 13 Jbeta reverse. Generated by immunoSEQ multiplex PCR, the TCRdb table keeps only in-frame clones and is missing some. The repertoire holds 90,000 to 120,000 clones, with 73% as singletons. Sequencing was performed on PBMCs. The chain has TRBV6-5 and TRBJ2-7, with 9 bases matching TRBD1. This sequence was found in a man aged 25 to 40 in good health and CMV-seronegative. The CDR3 loop is CASSPTGGLVEQYF. DNA for the CDR3: TGTGCCAGCAGTCCGACAGGGGGTTTGGTCGAGCAGTACTTC.